Below, 8 T cell receptor beta chains from the same sample are listed, as sequenced in a study of shared clonotypes between healthy human individuals. Data came from immunoSEQ multiplex PCR; TCRdb stores just in-frame clones and leaves some out. This table holds 550,000 to 800,000 clones, around 74% found once. Material: memory CD4+ T cells sorted from blood. As to subset: CD45RA-negative fraction. The receptors were gathered from a young woman in good health.

This rearrangement joins TRBV6-1 to TRBJ1-1; D gene unclear. The CDR3 spans 14 residues. Trimming removed 3 bases at V and 5 bases at J, with 13 bases between. CDR1 is MNHNS, CDR2 SASEGT, per germline. The CDR3 loop is CASSDGVDNTEAFF. Here the CDR3 DNA reads TGTGCCAGCAGTGACGGGGTAGATAATACTGAAGCTTTCTTT.

V and J are TRBV6-4 and TRBJ1-5; 7 positions match TRBD1. Germline lookup yields CDR1 MRHNA and CDR2 SNTAGT. V gave up 4 bases and J gave up 7 bases; unmatched junction bases: 10. The CDR3 is made up of 15 amino acids. As DNA, the CDR3 is TGTGCCAGCAGTGTAACCCCCGACAGGGACCAGCCCCAGCATTTT. Translation gives CASSVTPDRDQPQHF.

This clone was detected only a few times. The chain links TRBV7-2 to TRBJ2-5; 9 positions match TRBD2. The J call could be wrong; TRBJ2-7 is a better fit for the DNA end. This CDR3 comprises 15 residues. CDR1 and CDR2 (germline): SGHTA, FQGNSA. The CDR3 sequence is CASSDSGGPSYEQYF. The CDR3 coding sequence is TGTGCCAGCAGCGATAGCGGGGGCCCCTCCTACGAGCAGTACTTC.

J is TRBJ2-3 and V is TRBV7-3, with no clear D. Trimming removed 5 bases from V and 0 bases from J, with 9 bases in between. There are 14 residues in the CDR3. Germline V lookup: CDR1 SGHTA, CDR2 FQGTGA. The chain's CDR3 is CASSPGQSTDTQYF. CDR3 DNA: TGTGCCAGCAGCCCCGGCCAGAGCACAGATACGCAGTATTTT.

Concerning this clone: The same CDR3 is also encoded by other DNA sequences in this sample. This chain connects TRBV9 to TRBJ2-7; D possibly corresponds to TRBD2 (6 bases). Germline CDR1 and CDR2: SGDLS and YYNGEE. CDR3 length: 14 residues. Trimming took off 3 bases at V and 0 bases at J, with 10 bases between the two ends. In DNA, the CDR3 is TGTGCCAGCAGCGCCAGCGGGTTCTCCTACGAGCAGTACTTC. Amino acid sequence: CASSASGFSYEQYF.

V gene TRBV7-3 combines with J gene TRBJ2-1; weak D call: TRBD2 (7 bases). V lost 5 bases, J lost 7 bases, and 12 bases lay in between. The CDR3 extends over 13 amino acids. Germline V gene lookup returns CDR1 SGHTA and CDR2 FQGTGA. The CDR3 sequence is CASSNREGNEQFF. The CDR3 nucleotides are TGTGCCAGCAGCAACAGGGAGGGTAATGAGCAGTTCTTC.

CDR3 in amino acids: CASSFSGAGQETQYF. As DNA, the CDR3 is TGTGCCAGCAGTTTTAGTGGGGCGGGCCAAGAGACCCAGTACTTC. V usage is TRBV28 and J usage is TRBJ2-5; D is tentatively TRBD1 or TRBD2 (5 bases each). In germline, CDR1 is MDHEN, CDR2 SYDVKM. Trimming cost V 3 bases and J 1 base, with 12 bases left between them. The CDR3 is made up of 15 amino acids. The full variable domain, completed using reference TRBV28 and TRBJ2-5, is DVKVTQSSRYLVKRTGEKVFLECVQDMDHENMFWYRQDPGLGLRLIYFSYDVKMKEKGDIPEGYSVSREKKERFSLILESASTNQTSMYLCASSFSGAGQETQYFGPGTRLLVL.

The rearrangement links TRBV5-1 to TRBJ2-7; 7 bases are shared with TRBD1. The CDR3 loop spans 15 amino acids. The germline gives CDR1 SGHRS, CDR2 YFSETQ. The trim removed 3 bases at V and 4 bases at J, leaving 10 bases unmatched. As DNA, the CDR3 is TGCGCCAGCAGCTGGAAAGGGGGCAGCACTTACGAGCAGTACTTC. It codes for CASSWKGGSTYEQYF. Drawing the rest from reference TRBV5-1 and TRBJ2-7, the complete variable domain is KAGVTQTPRYLIKTRGQQVTLSCSPISGHRSVSWYQQTPGQGLQFLFEYFSETQRNKGNFPGRFSGRQFSNSRSEMNVSTLELGDSALYLCASSWKGGSTYEQYFGPGTRLTVT.